The rows below give T cell receptor beta chains drawn from one sample of a study of radiation and T cells in renal cell carcinoma. Libraries were prepared by immunoSEQ multiplex PCR; TCRdb keeps only in-frame clonotypes and omits some of them. The data contain about 78,000 clones, approximately 90% of them singletons. The specimen was blood, collected from a patient whose treatment included radiotherapy and nephrectomy. These TCRs come from a woman aged 65 to 85 with renal cell carcinoma. The CDR3 runs from the conserved cysteine through the conserved F or W. Each record gives: J gene, V gene, D gene, clone size, CDR3 DNA, CDR3 protein. D genes are given only for firm matches. Clone size, where shown, is once, few, many, or a class for clones that have expanded.

>TRBJ2-5|TRBV7-2|TRBD1|.
TGTGCCAGCAGCGTACAGGGGGCAAACCAAGAGACCCAGTACTTC
CASSVQGANQETQYF
>TRBJ2-2|TRBV27|.|.
TGTGCCAGCAGTTTAGGCAGGATCACCGGGGAGCTGTTTTTT
CASSLGRITGELFF
>TRBJ2-5|TRBV5-1|TRBD2|.
TGCGCCAGCAGCTCGAAGGCGACTAGCGTAGGAGAGACCCAGTACTTC
CASSSKATSVGETQYF
>TRBJ1-4|TRBV6-5|TRBD1|few
TGTGCCAGCAGTTTCACAGGGGGAGGTGATGAAAAACTGTTTTTT
CASSFTGGGDEKLFF
>TRBJ1-2|TRBV18|TRBD1|.
TGTGCCAGCGGCCCGGGACAGGGGGCAGCGAAGAGTGGCTACACCTTC
CASGPGQGAAKSGYTF
>TRBJ2-1|TRBV15|.|.
TGTGCCACCAGTGGGGTGAAGCGGGCCTTAAATGAGCAGTTCTTC
CATSGVKRALNEQFF
>TRBJ1-3|TRBV18|.|.
TGTGCCAGCTCACCGGCGTCCGGAAACACCATATATTTT
CASSPASGNTIYF
>TRBJ2-2|TRBV2|TRBD2|.
TGTGCCAGCAGTGCCCTAGCGGGGGGGAACACCGGGGAGCTGTTTTTT
CASSALAGGNTGELFF
>TRBJ1-2|TRBV5-6|.|.
TGTGCCAGCACCCTCAAACCCCGAAACTATGGCTACACCTTC
CASTLKPRNYGYTF
>TRBJ2-7|TRBV5-1|.|.
TGCGCCAGCAGCATGGCCAGGGGTCTCAGGGGCTACGAGCAGTACTTC
CASSMARGLRGYEQYF
>TRBJ2-3|TRBV9|.|.
TGTGCCAGCACCCTAGACGGACTAAGCACAGATACGCAGTATTTT
CASTLDGLSTDTQYF
>TRBJ1-2|TRBV4-2|.|.
TGTGCCAGCAGCCAGCCGCCCTGGGGGAGGGAGAATACTAACTATGGCTACACCTTC
CASSQPPWGRENTNYGYTF
>TRBJ2-7|TRBV19|.|.
TGTGCCAGTAGCTCTCGCTTGGGGTCCTCTCTCTACGAGCAGTACTTC
CASSSRLGSSLYEQYF
>TRBJ2-1|TRBV6-5|TRBD1|.
TGTGCCAGCAGTTACTCGGGACAGGTATCCTACAATGAGCAGTTCTTC
CASSYSGQVSYNEQFF
>TRBJ2-7|TRBV27|.|once
TGTGCCAGCAGTTTTTCGGGGTCGACCTACGAGCAGTACTTC
CASSFSGSTYEQYF
>TRBJ1-2|TRBV14|.|.
TGTGCCAGCAGCCAGGGAGGGCGGACCTATGGCTACACCTTC
CASSQGGRTYGYTF
>TRBJ2-3|TRBV7-2|TRBD2|.
TGTGCCAGCAGTTCTAGCGGGGGGGCCTCAGATACGCAGTATTTT
CASSSSGGASDTQYF
>TRBJ2-3|TRBV27|.|once
TGTGCCAGCAGTTTCGGAGGGGTGGGGACAGATACGCAGTATTTT
CASSFGGVGTDTQYF
>TRBJ2-7|TRBV7-9|.|.
TGTGCCAGCAGCCGCGGACAAATCTACGAGCAGTACTTC
CASSRGQIYEQYF
>TRBJ2-1|TRBV2|.|.
TGTGCCAGCGGTACAGGGCGGAATGAGCAGTTCTTC
CASGTGRNEQFF
>TRBJ1-1|TRBV28|.|.
TGTGCCAGCTTAACTAAGGGGAGTTGGTCGACTGAAGCTTTCTTT
CASLTKGSWSTEAFF
>TRBJ2-5|TRBV18|.|.
TGTGCCAGCTCACTTAGACGGCCCGATCAAGAGACCCAGTACTTC
CASSLRRPDQETQYF
>TRBJ1-2|TRBV19|.|once
TGTGCCAGCAGCAGCGTCAGCTATGGCTACACCTTC
CASSSVSYGYTF
>TRBJ1-5|TRBV25-1|.|.
TGTGCCAGCAGTGAATCCCAGCGGAGGATGGGTCAGCCCCAGCATTTT
CASSESQRRMGQPQHF
>TRBJ1-1|TRBV27|TRBD1|many
TGTGCCAGCAGTTTAACCAGGGGGCGAGGGGGCCGCATGAACACTGAAGCTTTCTTT
CASSLTRGRGGRMNTEAFF
>TRBJ1-3|TRBV18|.|.
TGTGCCACCTCGGGTGTAGGTGGAAACACCATATATTTT
CATSGVGGNTIYF
>TRBJ2-7|TRBV9|TRBD2|.
TGTGCCAGCAGCCCCTGGACTAGCAGGGACGAGCAGTACTTC
CASSPWTSRDEQYF
>TRBJ2-7|TRBV6-1|.|.
TGTGCCAGCAGCCGGAGCTCCTACGAGCAGTACTTC
CASSRSSYEQYF
>TRBJ2-2|TRBV19|.|.
TGTGCCAGTACCAACGGGCTCAACACCGGGGAGCTGTTTTTT
CASTNGLNTGELFF
>TRBJ1-2|TRBV4-2|.|few
TGTGCCAGCAGCCAAATCACCGGGACCCAGGACTATGGCTACACCTTC
CASSQITGTQDYGYTF